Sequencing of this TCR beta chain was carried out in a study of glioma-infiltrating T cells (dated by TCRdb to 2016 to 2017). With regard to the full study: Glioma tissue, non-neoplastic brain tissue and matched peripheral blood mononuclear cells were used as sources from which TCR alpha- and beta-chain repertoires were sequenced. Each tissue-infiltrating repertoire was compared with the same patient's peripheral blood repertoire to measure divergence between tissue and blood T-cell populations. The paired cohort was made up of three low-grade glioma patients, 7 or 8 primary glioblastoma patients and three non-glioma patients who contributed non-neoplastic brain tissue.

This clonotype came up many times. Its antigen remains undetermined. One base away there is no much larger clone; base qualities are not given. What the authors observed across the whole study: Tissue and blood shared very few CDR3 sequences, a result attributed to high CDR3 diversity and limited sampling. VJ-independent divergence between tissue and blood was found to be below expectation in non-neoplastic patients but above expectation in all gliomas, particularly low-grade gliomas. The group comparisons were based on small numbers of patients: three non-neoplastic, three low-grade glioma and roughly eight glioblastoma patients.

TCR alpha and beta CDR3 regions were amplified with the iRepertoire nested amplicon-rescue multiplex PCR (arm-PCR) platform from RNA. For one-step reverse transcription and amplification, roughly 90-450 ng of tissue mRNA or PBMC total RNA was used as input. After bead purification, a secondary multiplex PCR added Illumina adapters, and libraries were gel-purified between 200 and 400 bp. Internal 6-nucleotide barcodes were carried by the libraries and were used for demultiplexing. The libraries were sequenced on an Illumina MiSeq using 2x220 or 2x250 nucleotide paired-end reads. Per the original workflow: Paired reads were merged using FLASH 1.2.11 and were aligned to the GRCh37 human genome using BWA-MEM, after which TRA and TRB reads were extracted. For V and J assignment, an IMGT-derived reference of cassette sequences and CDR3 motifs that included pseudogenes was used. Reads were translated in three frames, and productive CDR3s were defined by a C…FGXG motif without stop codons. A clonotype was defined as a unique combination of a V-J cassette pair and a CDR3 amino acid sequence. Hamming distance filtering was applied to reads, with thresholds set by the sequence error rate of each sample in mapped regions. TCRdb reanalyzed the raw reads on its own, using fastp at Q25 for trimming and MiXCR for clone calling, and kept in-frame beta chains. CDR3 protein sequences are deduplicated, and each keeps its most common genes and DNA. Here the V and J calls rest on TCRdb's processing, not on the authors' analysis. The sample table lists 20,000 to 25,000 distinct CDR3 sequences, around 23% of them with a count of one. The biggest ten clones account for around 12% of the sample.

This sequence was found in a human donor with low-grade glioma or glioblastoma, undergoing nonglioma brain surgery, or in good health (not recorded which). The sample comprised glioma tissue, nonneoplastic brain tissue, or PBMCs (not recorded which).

For the CDR3, the sequence is CASFDRVYEQYF. The bases are TGTGCCAGCTTCGACAGGGTGTACGAGCAGTACTTC. Here the chain combines TRBV6-1 and TRBJ2-7, with 7 central nucleotides matching TRBD1. CDR1 and CDR2 are read off the germline V gene as MNHNS and SASEGT. Relative to germline, V is missing 8 bases and J is missing 4 bases, with 5 bases of the junction outside any gene match. The CDR3 has 12 amino acids, counting the end cysteine and phenylalanine. CDR3 DNA is the only sequence kept; it has 36 bases, read in frame from the first base.